This passage covers 10 T cell receptor beta chains from one sample sequenced in a study of blood T cell repertoires in COVID-19. Sequenced by immunoSEQ multiplex PCR; TCRdb stores in-frame clones only, minus some. The table shows 230,000 or so clones, with 80% to 90% occurring only once. The sample comprised peripheral blood. These receptors originate from a man aged 25-45 years with active or convalescent COVID-19.

The chain has TRBV3-1 (or the pseudogene TRBV3-2) and TRBJ2-6; 7 bases fit TRBD1. Per germline, CDR1 LGHDT and CDR2 YNNKEL (reference sequence). V was clipped by 5 bases and J by 0 bases; unmatched bases: 13. The CDR3 sequence is 19 residues long. CDR3 residues: CASSSSRRTGTSGANVLTF. CDR3 nucleotide sequence: TGTGCCAGCAGCTCATCTCGGAGGACAGGAACCTCTGGGGCCAACGTCCTGACTTTC.

The chain links TRBV11-2 to TRBJ2-1, with 10 bases lining up with TRBD2. CDR1 and CDR2 from the germline V gene are SGHAT and FQNNGV. V shed 5 bases and J 0 bases; nucleotides not matched to a gene: 13. The CDR3 sequence is 19 residues long. Written as DNA, the CDR3 is TGTGCCAGCAGCGAGAGGGGGGTACTAGCGGGGAGCTCCTACAATGAGCAGTTCTTC. It encodes CASSERGVLAGSSYNEQFF.

The V gene is TRBV10-2, the J gene TRBJ2-7; 9 bases agree with TRBD1. With V trimmed by 6 bases and J by 0 bases, 6 bases remained unmatched. Germline V gene data show CDR1 as WSHSY and CDR2 as SAAADI. This CDR3 comprises 15 residues. CDR3: CASSDRGKASYEQYF. The CDR3 DNA reads as TGCGCCAGCAGCGACAGGGGGAAGGCCTCCTACGAGCAGTACTTC.

The V gene is TRBV6-6, the J gene TRBJ2-1; tentatively, D is TRBD2 (5 bases). Trimming removed 8 bases from V and 0 bases from J, with 11 bases in between. Germline CDR1 and CDR2: MNHNY and SVGAGI (reference sequence). This CDR3 is 14 amino acids long. The CDR3 loop reads CASGGGSSYNEQFF. The CDR3 bases are TGTGCCAGCGGTGGTGGGAGCTCCTACAATGAGCAGTTCTTC.

The J gene is TRBJ2-7, the V gene TRBV7-2, with D unresolved. Trimming took off 3 bases at V and 6 bases at J, with 12 bases between the two ends. CDR3 size: 13 residues. Germline V CDR1 and CDR2: SGHTA, FQGNSA. The CDR3 reads CASSLFTRGEQYF. CDR3 coding DNA: TGTGCCAGCAGCTTGTTCACCCGAGGCGAGCAGTACTTC.

The chain has TRBV7-2 and TRBJ2-2; 9 bases match TRBD2. Per germline, CDR1 SGHTA and CDR2 FQGNSA. Unmatched junction bases numbered 10, after V lost 5 bases and J lost 6 bases. The CDR3 consists of 16 residues. CDR3 in DNA: TGTGCCAGCAGCCGTATAGCGGGAGTTCGGTCCGGGGAGCTGTTTTTT. Translation: CASSRIAGVRSGELFF.

The chain has TRBV21-1 and TRBJ1-6; the table's D gene call, TRBD1, was not cross checked with the DNA. TRBV21-1 is a recognized pseudogene. The CDR3 has 16 amino acids. CDR3 bases: TGTGCCAGCAGCAACTCGACGCAGGTAGGGGATTCACCCCTCCACTTT. Encoded protein: CASSNSTQVGDSPLHF.

The V call is TRBV5-6, the J call TRBJ1-5; unclear D gene. This CDR3 comprises 11 residues. V lost 2 bases, J lost 11 bases, and 8 bases lay in between. Germline values: CDR1 SGHDT, CDR2 YYEEEE. The DNA for the CDR3 is TGTGCCAGCAGCTTAAGAGCGGCCCAGCATTTT. Its protein is CASSLRAAQHF.

This sequence joins TRBV19 and TRBJ1-1, with a tentative D call TRBD1 (6 bases). The CDR3 runs 16 residues. V gave up 2 bases and J gave up 1 base, with 14 bases separating them. Germline V gene data show CDR1 as LNHDA and CDR2 as SQIVND (reference sequence). The CDR3, as DNA: TGTGCCAGTAGTATAATGGGGAGGGGGACGAACACTGAAGCTTTCTTT. Translation: CASSIMGRGTNTEAFF.

The V gene is TRBV12-5, the J gene TRBJ2-7; D possibly corresponds to TRBD1 (6 bases). The germline gives CDR1 LGHNT, CDR2 FRNRAP. V was clipped by 5 bases and J by 5 bases, with 13 bases between them. The CDR3 sequence is 13 residues long. The CDR3 DNA is TGTGCTAGTGGTGTAGGACAGATAAACGAGCAGTACTTC. The encoded protein is CASGVGQINEQYF. Together with reference TRBV12-5 and TRBJ2-7, the CDR3 gives the full variable domain: DARVTQTPRHKVTEMGQEVTMRCQPILGHNTVFWYRQTMMQGLELLAYFRNRAPLDDSGMPKDRFSAEMPDATLATLKIQPSEPRDSAVYFCASGVGQINEQYFGPGTRLTVT.